A selection of T cell receptor beta chains follows, all from one sample in a study of human T cells and chemical hapten exposure. MiXCR, applied by TCRdb to the RACE reads, yields one record per CDR3 protein. The sample carries approximately 28,000 distinct CDR3 sequences, over 8.5% recorded once. Sequenced material: whole blood, taken in connection with sensitization to the hapten diphenylcyclopropenone (DPC). The source is a man aged 25-40 years with alopecia areata. Some clones in this sample may be carry-over from other donors' samples. Both conserved end residues are part of each CDR3. Fields, in order: J gene, V gene, D gene, clone size, CDR3 protein, CDR3 DNA. The D gene is left open where the match is weak. Some rows have no size entry. The others give once, few or many, or a class for an expanded clone.

>TRBJ2-3|TRBV11-2|NA|many
CASSPGGLRVTLWGQPGSTDTQYF
TGTGCCAGCAGCCCTGGTGGACTTAGGGTAACATTGTGGGGACAACCCGGTAGCACAGATACGCAGTATTTT
>TRBJ2-1|TRBV30|TRBD2|many
CAWSGGGADEQFF
TGTGCCTGGAGCGGCGGGGGGGCTGATGAGCAGTTCTTC
>TRBJ2-3|TRBV12-3/TRBV12-4|NA|few
CASSSIPGDTQYF
TGTGCCAGCAGTTCCATCCCTGGAGATACGCAGTATTTT
>TRBJ2-1|TRBV6-2/TRBV6-3|NA|few
CASSPGTTRGEQFF
TGTGCCAGCAGCCCCGGGACGACTAGGGGGGAGCAGTTCTTC
>TRBJ2-3|TRBV7-2|NA|NA
CASSPRGGFYTDTQYF
TGTGCCAGCAGCCCAAGGGGAGGCTTTTACACAGATACGCAGTATTTT
>TRBJ2-1|TRBV6-2/TRBV6-3|NA|many
CASSYDYYNEQFF
TGTGCCAGCAGTTACGACTACTACAATGAGCAGTTCTTC
>TRBJ2-7|TRBV5-5|NA|many
CASSFRWTTYEQYF
TGTGCCAGCAGCTTTAGGTGGACTACCTACGAGCAGTACTTC
>TRBJ2-5|TRBV19|NA|many
CASSNWGHRLQETQYF
TGTGCCAGTAGTAATTGGGGCCACAGACTACAAGAGACCCAGTACTTC
>TRBJ1-2|TRBV18|NA|NA
CASSPPSTDYGYTF
TGTGCCAGCTCGCCCCCCAGCACGGACTATGGCTACACCTTC
>TRBJ2-5|TRBV20-1|NA|NA
CSATIPGLQETQYF
TGCAGTGCTACTATACCGGGACTCCAAGAGACCCAGTACTTC
>TRBJ2-2|TRBV29-1|NA|many
CSVQSDLVKAGELFF
TGCAGCGTCCAATCGGACCTAGTAAAGGCCGGGGAGCTGTTTTTT
>TRBJ2-5|TRBV12-3/TRBV12-4|NA|many
CASSSGVGAWETQYF
TGTGCCAGCAGCTCTGGGGTAGGGGCTTGGGAGACCCAGTACTTC
>TRBJ1-3|TRBV7-6|NA|many
CASSLGRPSGNTIYF
TGTGCCAGCAGCTTAGGACGACCCTCTGGAAACACCATATATTTT
>TRBJ1-4|TRBV2|NA|few
CASINEKLFF
TGTGCCAGTATTAATGAAAAACTGTTTTTT
>TRBJ1-2|TRBV30|NA|NA
CACRKAGMVYGYTF
TGTGCCTGCCGGAAAGCAGGGATGGTCTATGGCTACACCTTC
>TRBJ1-2|TRBV6-5|NA|NA
CASSPTAGSRNYGYTF
TGTGCCAGCAGCCCCACAGCAGGGTCTCGGAACTATGGCTACACCTTC
>TRBJ2-4|TRBV3-1|NA|NA
CASSQVGQNIQYF
TGTGCCAGCAGCCAAGTCGGTCAAAACATTCAGTACTTC
>TRBJ1-4|TRBV6-5|NA|NA
CASSYTTATNEKLFF
TGTGCCAGCAGTTACACGACGGCAACTAATGAAAAACTGTTTTTT
>TRBJ1-5|TRBV20-1|TRBD1|few
CSAPQTGTGVGQPQHF
TGCAGTGCTCCCCAAACCGGGACAGGGGTCGGACAGCCCCAGCATTTT
>TRBJ2-7|TRBV6-2/TRBV6-3|TRBD2|NA
CASSSSGRNSYEQYF
TGTGCCAGCAGTTCGAGCGGGAGGAACTCCTACGAGCAGTACTTC
>TRBJ2-7|TRBV7-9|TRBD2|many
CASSPSVSGRAYEQYF
TGTGCCAGCAGCCCTTCCGTTAGCGGGAGGGCCTACGAGCAGTACTTC
>TRBJ2-7|TRBV29-1|NA|few
CSARLYYEQYF
TGCAGCGCCCGACTTTACTACGAGCAGTACTTC